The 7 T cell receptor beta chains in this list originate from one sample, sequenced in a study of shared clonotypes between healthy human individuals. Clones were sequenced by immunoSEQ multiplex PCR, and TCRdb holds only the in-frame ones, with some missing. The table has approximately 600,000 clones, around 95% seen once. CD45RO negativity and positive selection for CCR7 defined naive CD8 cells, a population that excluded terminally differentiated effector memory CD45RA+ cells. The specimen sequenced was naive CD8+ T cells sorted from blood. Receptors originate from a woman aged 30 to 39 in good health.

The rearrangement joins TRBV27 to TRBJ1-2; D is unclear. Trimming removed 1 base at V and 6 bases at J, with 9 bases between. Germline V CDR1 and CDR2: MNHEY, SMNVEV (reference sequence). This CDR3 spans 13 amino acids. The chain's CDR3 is CASSLYGMNGYTF. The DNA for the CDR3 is TGTGCCAGCAGTTTATATGGGATGAATGGCTACACCTTC.

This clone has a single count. The CDR3 reads CASSRQLAGVTGANVLTF. The CDR3 bases are TGTGCCAGCAGTCGCCAACTAGCGGGAGTCACCGGGGCCAACGTCCTGACTTTC. This rearrangement joins TRBV28 to TRBJ2-6, with TRBD2 matching over 11 bases. Germline-derived CDR1 and CDR2 are MDHEN and SYDVKM. The CDR3 sequence is 18 residues long. V shed 5 bases, J shed 4 bases, and the junction held 10 bases outside the gene matches.

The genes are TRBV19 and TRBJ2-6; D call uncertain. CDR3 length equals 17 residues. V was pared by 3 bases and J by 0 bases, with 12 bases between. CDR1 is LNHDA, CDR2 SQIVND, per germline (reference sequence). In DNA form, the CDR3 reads TGTGCCAGTAGTATCCGTGACATATCCTCTGGGGCCAACGTCCTGACTTTC. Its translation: CASSIRDISSGANVLTF.

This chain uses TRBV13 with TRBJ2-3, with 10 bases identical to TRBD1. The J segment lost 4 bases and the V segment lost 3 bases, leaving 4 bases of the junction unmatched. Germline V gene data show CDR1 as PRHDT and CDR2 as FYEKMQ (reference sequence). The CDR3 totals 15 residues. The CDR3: CASSFRTGGADTQYF. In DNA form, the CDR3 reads TGTGCCAGCAGCTTCCGGACAGGGGGAGCAGATACGCAGTATTTT.

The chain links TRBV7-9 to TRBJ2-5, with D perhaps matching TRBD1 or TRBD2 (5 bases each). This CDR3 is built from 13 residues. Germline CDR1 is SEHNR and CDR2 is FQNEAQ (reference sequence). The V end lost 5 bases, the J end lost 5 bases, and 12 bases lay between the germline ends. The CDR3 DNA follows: TGTGCCAGCAGCAGAGGTGGGGACGAGACCCAGTACTTC. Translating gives CASSRGGDETQYF. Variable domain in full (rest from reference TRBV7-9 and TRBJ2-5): DTGVSQNPRHKITKRGQNVTFRCDPISEHNRLYWYRQTLGQGPEFLTYFQNEAQLEKSRLLSDRFSAERPKGSFSTLEIQRTEQGDSAMYLCASSRGGDETQYFGPGTRLLVL.

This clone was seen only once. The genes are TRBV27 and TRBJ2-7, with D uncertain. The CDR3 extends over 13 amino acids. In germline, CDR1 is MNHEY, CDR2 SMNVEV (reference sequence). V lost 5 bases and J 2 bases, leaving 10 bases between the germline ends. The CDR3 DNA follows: TGTGCCAGCAGTAAAGACACCCCCTACGAGCAGTACTTC. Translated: CASSKDTPYEQYF.

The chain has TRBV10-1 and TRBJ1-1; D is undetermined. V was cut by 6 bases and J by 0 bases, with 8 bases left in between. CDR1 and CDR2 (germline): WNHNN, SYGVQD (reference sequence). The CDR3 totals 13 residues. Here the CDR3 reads CASSAVMNTEAFF. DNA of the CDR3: TGCGCCAGCAGCGCAGTCATGAACACTGAAGCTTTCTTT.